This T cell receptor beta chain is from a study of blood T cell repertoires in COVID-19 (dated by TCRdb to the early 2020s). About the full investigation: Samples covering the acute and convalescent phases of COVID-19 were provided by collaborators in the United States, Italy and Spain. HLA class I and class II types, where available, came from metadata supplied by the sample provider rather than from assay-based typing. A de-identified subject ID, COVID-19 status, age in years and sex were almost always included in the sample metadata. The samples were drawn from two sources: the first 160 participants of the ongoing ImmuneRACE study, and over 950 subjects contributed by 6 global collaborators. A freely available public database, intended as a resource for researchers studying the immune response to SARS-CoV-2, is where the repertoires were released. The material from the prospective study consisted of cDNA or gDNA derived from T cells, B-cell-depleted T cells, or PBMCs. Subjects who had been exposed to COVID-19, were actively infected with it, or had recovered from it provided the deeply sampled blood TCRbeta repertoires that made up the dataset.

At one collaborating source in Seattle, patients were enrolled during active infection and were followed longitudinally through the course of disease. The collaborating institutions used their own protocols to collect whole blood in K2EDTA tubes. For TCRbeta analysis, collaborator samples were shipped as frozen whole blood, as isolated PBMCs, or as DNA extracted from either sample type. Points the paper makes about the study in general: How much clinical and demographic metadata was included differed by source and by participant, and the metadata was provided uncurated.

Sequences MNHEY (CDR1) and SVGAGI (CDR2) are obtained from the germline V gene. Including cysteine and phenylalanine, the CDR3 has 15 amino acids. Just the 45-base CDR3 DNA is kept, in frame starting at base 1. V drops 2 bases and J drops 3 bases, leaving 11 bases in between. The immunoSEQ Assay, a bias-controlled multiplex PCR, was used to amplify TCRbeta CDR3 regions from genomic DNA. The paper's data handling went like this. The number of nucleated cells in each sample was estimated by amplification of reference gene primers within the assay. Sequence reads were collapsed and filtered to measure the absolute abundance of every unique TCRbeta CDR3 rearrangement. For each sample, productive Simpson clonality was calculated as the square root of Simpson's diversity index over productive rearrangements. TCRdb provides this immuneACCESS table in a form limited to in-frame rearrangements. Some clones are lacking; in checked studies, under half of them reflect an unresolved V gene, and why the rest are absent is not known. V and J calls and clone size come straight from that table; D and trimming were deduced from the DNA. The sample yields approximately 290,000 clones; about 80% were counted once. The ten most abundant clones make up less than 20% of the sample.

Notes on this clone: It has no known antigen specificity. No much larger clone exists at a distance of one base, and base qualities are not known.

This receptor was taken from an older person with COVID-19, enrolled during active disease. Sequences were obtained from peripheral blood. The rearrangement joined TRBV6-5 to TRBJ1-5, with a tentative D gene TRBD1 over 5 matching bases. CDR3 loop: CASSYARQNNQPQHF. DNA sequence: TGTGCCAGCAGTTACGCCAGACAGAACAATCAGCCCCAGCATTTT.